Presented here are 17 T cell receptor beta chains from one specimen sequenced in a study of pediatric ulcerative colitis. Using immunoSEQ multiplex PCR, the repertoire was profiled, and TCRdb retains in-frame clones only, with some absent. The repertoire includes around 64,000 clones, roughly nine tenths of them detected once, and nearly 3.5% sits in the top ten. The specimen sequenced was blood. These TCRs come from a boy younger than 18 with severe ulcerative colitis.

This rearrangement joins TRBV10-3 to TRBJ2-3; D perhaps matches TRBD2 (6 bases). The CDR3 loop spans 16 amino acids. Germline V lookup: CDR1 ENHRY, CDR2 SYGVKD. V shed 2 bases and J shed 2 bases, with 14 bases lying between them. The CDR3 spells CAISEPLEGFTDTQYF. DNA of the CDR3: TGTGCCATCAGTGAGCCCTTGGAGGGATTCACAGATACGCAGTATTTT.

The chain uses TRBV10-1 and TRBJ2-1, with TRBD2 matching over 10 bases. Germline CDR1 WNHNN, CDR2 SYGVQD (reference sequence). V gave up 4 bases and J gave up 0 bases; unmatched junction bases: 0. The CDR3 totals 15 residues. The CDR3 protein is CASSASGSSYNEQFF. The CDR3 DNA is TGCGCCAGCAGTGCTAGCGGGAGCTCCTACAATGAGCAGTTCTTC.

The chain joins TRBV9 to TRBJ1-1; no reliable D call. Deletions cut 4 bases from V and 3 bases from J, with 16 bases between. CDR3 length: 15 residues. Looked up from germline, CDR1 is SGDLS and CDR2 is YYNGEE. The CDR3 reads CASSSPEARDTEAFF. Here the CDR3 DNA reads TGTGCCAGCAGCTCCCCTGAAGCCCGGGACACTGAAGCTTTCTTT.

The chain links TRBV19 to TRBJ1-5; a possible D gene is TRBD1 (5 bases). Trimming stripped 1 base from V and 0 bases from J, with 13 bases between. The CDR3 consists of 17 residues. Germline loops: CDR1 LNHDA, CDR2 SQIVND (reference sequence). The CDR3 here is CASSIAVAGNSNQPQHF. The CDR3 DNA reads as TGTGCCAGTAGTATAGCCGTAGCAGGGAATAGCAATCAGCCCCAGCATTTT.

This chain links TRBV11-2 with TRBJ1-3; D ambiguous. Per germline, CDR1 SGHAT and CDR2 FQNNGV. V gave up 4 bases and J gave up 4 bases, with 14 bases separating them. CDR3 size: 15 residues. CDR3 protein: CASSSRGQRGNTIYF. The CDR3 nucleotides read TGTGCCAGCAGCTCCCGAGGTCAAAGAGGAAACACCATATATTTT.

The V call is TRBV7-2, the J call TRBJ2-5, with a weak D call TRBD2 (6 bases). CDR1 and CDR2 from the germline V gene are SGHTA and FQGNSA. Trimming took off 1 base at V and 2 bases at J, with 8 bases between the two ends. The CDR3 is 14 residues long. CDR3 bases: TGTGCCAGCAGCTTAGGGGGGAGGCAAGAGACCCAGTACTTC. The encoded protein is CASSLGGRQETQYF.

This chain uses TRBV6-5 with TRBJ1-2; D call uncertain. This CDR3 has 15 amino acids. Per the germline V gene, CDR1 is MNHEY and CDR2 is SVGAGI. Between the trimmed V and J ends, which lost 2 bases and 4 bases, there was a span of 14 bases. The CDR3 DNA reads as TGTGCCAGCAGTTACGAACAAGGTGTGGGCTATGGCTACACCTTC. This sequence encodes CASSYEQGVGYGYTF.

V gene TRBV4-3 combines with J gene TRBJ2-1, with D possibly being TRBD1 (6 bases). Germline V gene sequence: CDR1 LGHNA, CDR2 YSLEER. The CDR3 runs 16 residues. V lost 0 bases and J lost 9, with 18 bases in between. The CDR3 loop is CASSQDIRAGAGEQFF. The DNA for the CDR3 is TGCGCCAGCAGCCAAGATATTCGGGCAGGGGCGGGTGAGCAGTTCTTC.

CDR3 coding DNA: TGTGCCATCAGTGAGAAGACCGGGACAGTCTACGAGCAGTACTTC. It encodes CAISEKTGTVYEQYF. This sequence joins TRBV10-3 and TRBJ2-7; 7 bases are shared with TRBD1. V lost 2 bases and J lost 3; bases outside the gene matches: 7. The germline gives CDR1 ENHRY, CDR2 SYGVKD. The CDR3 loop spans 15 amino acids.

The chain recombines TRBV27 with TRBJ1-1; 10 bases fit TRBD1. Losses at the gene ends were 2 bases for V and 5 bases for J; bases not matched to a gene: 5. This CDR3 contains 15 residues. Germline V lookup: CDR1 MNHEY, CDR2 SMNVEV (reference sequence). The CDR3 protein is CASSLGGQGYTEAFF. In DNA, the CDR3 is TGTGCCAGCAGTTTAGGGGGACAGGGGTATACTGAAGCTTTCTTT.

V usage is TRBV14 and J usage is TRBJ1-5; tentatively, D is TRBD1 (5 bases). The V and J ends lost 5 bases and 2 bases respectively, with 16 bases between them. CDR1 and CDR2 (germline): SGHDN, FVKESK. The CDR3 consists of 16 residues. CDR3 sequence: CASSNARQGGNQPQHF. The CDR3 bases are TGTGCCAGCAGCAATGCCCGACAAGGGGGCAATCAGCCCCAGCATTTT. Filled out from reference TRBV14 and TRBJ1-5, the complete variable domain reads EAGVTQFPSHSVIEKGQTVTLRCDPISGHDNLYWYRRVMGKEIKFLLHFVKESKQDESGMPNNRFLAERTGGTYSTLKVQPAELEDSGVYFCASSNARQGGNQPQHFGDGTRLSIL.

The genes are TRBV7-9 and TRBJ2-1, with D perhaps TRBD1 (5 bases). Between the trimmed V and J ends, which lost 1 base and 6 bases, there was a span of 10 bases. Looked up from germline, CDR1 is SEHNR and CDR2 is FQNEAQ (reference sequence). The CDR3 contains 14 residues. The CDR3 DNA is TGTGCCAGCAGCTTAGAAGGGGTTGGCAATGAGCAGTTCTTC. Protein sequence: CASSLEGVGNEQFF.

The chain's CDR3 is CSVAGSLTDTQYF. In DNA, the CDR3 is TGCAGCGTTGCTGGCAGTCTCACAGATACGCAGTATTTT. The J gene is TRBJ2-3, the V gene TRBV29-1, with unresolved D. Germline-derived CDR1 and CDR2 are SQVTM and ANQGSEA. V lost 4 bases, J lost 2 bases, and 10 bases lay in between. The CDR3 sequence is 13 residues long.

The table lists this clone with a count of one. The V gene is TRBV10-3, the J gene TRBJ2-1; tentatively, D is TRBD2 (6 bases). V gave up 7 bases and J gave up 5 bases, with 12 bases separating them. The CDR3 runs 13 residues. From germline, CDR1 is ENHRY and CDR2 SYGVKD. CDR3 in amino acids: CAIMEGRDNEQFF. The CDR3 nucleotides are TGTGCCATCATGGAGGGCCGCGACAATGAGCAGTTCTTC.

This chain links TRBV7-9 with TRBJ1-2; no definite D call. CDR1 and CDR2 (germline): SEHNR, FQNEAQ (reference sequence). This CDR3 has 11 amino acids. V lost 2 bases, J lost 7 bases, and 5 bases lay in between. CDR3 nucleotides: TGTGCCAGCAGCTTACTGGGTGGCTACACCTTC. This translates into CASSLLGGYTF.

The chain combines TRBV2 with TRBJ2-5, with D tentatively TRBD1 (6 bases). Trimming cost V 3 bases and J 2 bases, with 10 bases left between them. This CDR3 is built from 14 residues. Germline assignment: CDR1 SNHLY and CDR2 FYNNEI. In nucleotides, the CDR3 is TGTGCCAGCAGTGACCGGCAGGGGCAAGAGACCCAGTACTTC. Its translation is CASSDRQGQETQYF.

The V and J genes are TRBV7-9 and TRBJ1-1; D not resolved. Looked up from germline, CDR1 is SEHNR and CDR2 is FQNEAQ (reference sequence). Trimming stripped 6 bases from V and 1 base from J, with 12 bases between. The CDR3 loop spans 14 amino acids. The CDR3 protein is CASRPIDRNTEAFF. In DNA form, the CDR3 reads TGTGCCAGCAGGCCGATCGACCGGAACACTGAAGCTTTCTTT.